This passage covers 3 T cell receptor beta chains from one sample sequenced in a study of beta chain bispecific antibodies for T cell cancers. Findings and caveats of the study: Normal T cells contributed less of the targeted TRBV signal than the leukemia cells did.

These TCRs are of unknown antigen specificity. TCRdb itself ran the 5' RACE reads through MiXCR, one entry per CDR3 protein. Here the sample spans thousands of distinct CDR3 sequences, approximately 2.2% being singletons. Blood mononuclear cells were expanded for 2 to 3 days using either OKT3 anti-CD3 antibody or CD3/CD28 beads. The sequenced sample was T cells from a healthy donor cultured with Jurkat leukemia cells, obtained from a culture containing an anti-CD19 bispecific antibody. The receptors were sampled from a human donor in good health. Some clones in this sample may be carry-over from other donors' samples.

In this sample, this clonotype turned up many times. This CDR3 is CASSLASSTDTQYF. The CDR3 DNA follows: TGTGCCAGCAGCTTGGCTTCTAGCACAGATACGCAGTATTTT. V is TRBV5-4 and J is TRBJ2-3; D uncertain. V dropped 0 bases and J dropped 0 bases, with 5 bases sitting between them. In germline, CDR1 is SGHNT, CDR2 YYREEE (reference sequence). This CDR3 contains 14 residues. The variable domain in full, completed from reference TRBV5-4 and TRBJ2-3, reads ETGVTQSPTHLIKTRGQQVTLRCSSQSGHNTVSWYQQALGQGPQFIFQYYREEENGRGNFPPRFSGLQFPNYSSELNVNALELDDSALYLCASSLASSTDTQYFGPGTRLTVL.

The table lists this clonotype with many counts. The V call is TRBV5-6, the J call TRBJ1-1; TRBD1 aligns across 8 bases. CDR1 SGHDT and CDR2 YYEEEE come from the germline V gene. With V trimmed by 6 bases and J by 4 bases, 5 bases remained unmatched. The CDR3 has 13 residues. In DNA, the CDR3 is TGTGCCAGCACCCCGACAGGGGTCACTGAAGCTTTCTTT. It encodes CASTPTGVTEAFF.

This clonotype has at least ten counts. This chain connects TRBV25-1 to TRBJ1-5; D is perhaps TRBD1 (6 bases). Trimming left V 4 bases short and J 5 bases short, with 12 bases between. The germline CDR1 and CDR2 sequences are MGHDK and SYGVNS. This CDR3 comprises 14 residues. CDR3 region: CASSVWGADQPQHF. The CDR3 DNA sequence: TGTGCCAGCAGTGTATGGGGGGCCGATCAGCCCCAGCATTTT.